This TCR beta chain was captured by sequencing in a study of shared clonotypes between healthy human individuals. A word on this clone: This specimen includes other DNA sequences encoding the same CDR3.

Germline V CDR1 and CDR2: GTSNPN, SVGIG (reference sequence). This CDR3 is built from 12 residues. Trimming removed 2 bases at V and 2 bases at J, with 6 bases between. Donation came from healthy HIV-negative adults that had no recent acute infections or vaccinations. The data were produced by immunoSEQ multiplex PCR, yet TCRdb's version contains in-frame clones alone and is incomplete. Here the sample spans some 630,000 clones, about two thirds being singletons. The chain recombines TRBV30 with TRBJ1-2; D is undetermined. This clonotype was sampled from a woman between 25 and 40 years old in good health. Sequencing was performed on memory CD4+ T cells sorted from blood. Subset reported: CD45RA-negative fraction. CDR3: CAWSIGNYGYTF. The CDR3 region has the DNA TGTGCCTGGAGTATCGGAAACTATGGCTACACCTTC.